This T cell receptor beta chain is drawn from a study of response to subunit inactivated influenza vaccine (dated by TCRdb to about 2018). Regarding the research as a whole: To follow how T cells responded to a trivalent subunit inactivated influenza vaccine, the researchers relied on deep quantitative profiling of the T cell receptor repertoire. What the authors observed across the whole study: It was suggested by the authors that each seasonal influenza vaccination may recruit only a limited number of new T cells.

The library was obtained by RT-PCR. TCRdb lists the instrument as Illumina HiSeq 2500. Through fastp at Q25 and MiXCR, TCRdb rebuilt clones from the public reads, retaining in-frame beta chains. Each entry merges the rows of one CDR3 protein and shows their most common DNA and genes. Across this sample there are more than 150,000 distinct CDR3 sequences, with around 9% seen only once. Approximately 10% of the sample lies in the top ten. On this clonotype itself: Its antigen is still unknown. Base quality data are lacking; no much larger clone is found one base away.

The V and J ends are trimmed by 3 bases and 0 bases, leaving 12 bases between them. The CDR3 spans 16 residues, from the cysteine through the phenylalanine. Only CDR3 DNA is held: 48 bases, read in frame from base 1. The germline V gene gives CDR1 as SGHAT and CDR2 as FQNNGV. Specimen: non-naive T cells sorted from PBMCs, collected on the day of vaccination. The cell subset or site label on this specimen signifies: memory T cell fraction. The receptor was derived from a man aged 50 or older who received an inactivated influenza vaccine. Donor details come from another sample of the same person, matched by shared clones. The chain was built from TRBV11-2 and TRBJ1-3; no confident D gene assignment can be made. CDR3 reads: CASSLGAANSGNTIYF. Read as DNA, the sequence is TGTGCCAGCAGCTTGGGTGCCGCTAACTCTGGAAACACCATATATTTT.